This T cell receptor (beta chain) appears in the sequencing data of a study of T cell changes during pregnancy in multiple sclerosis. CDR1 MDHEN and CDR2 SYDVKM come from the germline V gene. The CDR3 has 13 residues. The ends lost 5 bases at V and 9 bases at J; junction bases unmatched: 6. Clones were read by immunoSEQ multiplex PCR, and TCRdb kept only the in-frame ones, dropping some. Of tens of thousands of clones in the sample, over 80% are singletons; the top ten hold around 1.3%. The source material was peripheral blood. The receptor comes from a female donor with multiple sclerosis, enrolled in a pregnancy study. The genes are TRBV28 and TRBJ1-5, with 8 bases fitting TRBD1. CDR3 in DNA: TGTGCCAGCAGTCCCACAGGGGGGCCGCCCCAGCATTTT. Amino acid sequence: CASSPTGGPPQHF.